This TCR beta chain emerged from a study of graft-versus-host responses after intestinal transplantation. Whole-study context: Grafts that recipients had were multivisceral, liver-intestinal, or isolated intestinal transplants. Study-wide findings and caveats: Some patients had graft-donor T cell macrochimerism. In their allografts, the ratios of graft-versus-host to host-versus-graft T cell clones were high.

Profiling relied on immunoSEQ multiplex PCR, and the TCRdb table lists in-frame clones only, not all of them. The sample records about 130,000 clones, about 93% being singletons. To note about this clone: The antigen is not known.

This sequence originates from a human donor who received an intestinal transplant. The specimen was unstimulated CD4+ T cells sorted from spleen or lymph node cells, collected before intestinal transplant.

CDR3 protein: CASSRDSLYEQYF. The CDR3 nucleotides read TGTGCCAGCAGCCGGGACAGCCTCTACGAGCAGTACTTC. The V and J genes are TRBV5-4 and TRBJ2-5; TRBD1 aligns across 7 bases. The last part of the DNA fits TRBJ2-7 better; the J call may be wrong. This CDR3 spans 13 amino acids. CDR1 SGHNT and CDR2 YYREEE come from the germline V gene (reference sequence).